Listed here is a single T cell receptor (beta chain). In germline, CDR1 is ENHRY, CDR2 SYGVKD. The CDR3 runs 14 residues. V was clipped by 7 bases and J by 5 bases; unmatched bases: 10. The record originates from a study of blood T cells in healthy people across ages. For the study at large: About one barcoded beta molecule per two T cells was captured by template switching.

The authors ran a second PCR of about 7 to 11 cycles using a sample-barcoded 5' primer and a J-beta primer mix. Researchers report that a template-switch adaptor with 12 random nucleotides tagged each cDNA molecule. Researchers report that each sample yielded at least 2.5 million CDR3-containing paired-end reads. TCRdb independently ran MiXCR on the 5' RACE reads; one entry per CDR3 protein. The sample holds about 730,000 distinct CDR3 sequences, roughly 44% seen once. Sequencing used blood. The sequence came from a woman aged 60-75 years in good health. V usage is TRBV10-3 and J usage is TRBJ2-7, with 8 bases fitting TRBD1. For the CDR3, the DNA is TGTGCCATCACCGCCGGGACAGGTAACAACGAGCAGTACTTC. This encodes CAITAGTGNNEQYF.